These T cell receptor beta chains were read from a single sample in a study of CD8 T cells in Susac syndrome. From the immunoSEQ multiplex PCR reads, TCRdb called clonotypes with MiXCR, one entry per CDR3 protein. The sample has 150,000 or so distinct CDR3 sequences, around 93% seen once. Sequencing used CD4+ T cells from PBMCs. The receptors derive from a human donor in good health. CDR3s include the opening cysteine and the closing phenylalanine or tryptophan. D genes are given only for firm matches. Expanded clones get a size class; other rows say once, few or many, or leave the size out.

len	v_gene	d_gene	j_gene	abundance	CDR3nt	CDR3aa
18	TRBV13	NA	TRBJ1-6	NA	TGTGCCAGCAGCTTCCATTTGGGGGGGAACCGTCTCAATTCACCCCTCCACTTT	CASSFHLGGNRLNSPLHF
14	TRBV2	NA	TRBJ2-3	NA	TGTGCCAGCAGTGAAGTGGGGAAGACAGATACGCAGTATTTT	CASSEVGKTDTQYF
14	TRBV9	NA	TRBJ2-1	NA	TGTGCCAGCAGCGTAGAGCCAGGGTGGCATGAGCAGTTCTTC	CASSVEPGWHEQFF
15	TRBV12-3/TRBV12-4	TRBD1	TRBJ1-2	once	TGTGCCAGCAGACCGGACAGGCAACTCCCCTATGGCTACACCTTC	CASRPDRQLPYGYTF
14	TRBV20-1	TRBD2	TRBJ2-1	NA	TGCAGTGCTTTCCAAAGCGGGGGGGAACTAGAGCAGTTCTTC	CSAFQSGGELEQFF
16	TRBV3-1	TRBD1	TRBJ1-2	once	TGTGCCAGCAGCCAAGGCACCGGGACAGAGGGCTCTGGCTACACCTTC	CASSQGTGTEGSGYTF
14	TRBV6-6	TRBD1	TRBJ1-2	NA	TGTGCCAGCACCAGACAGGGCTTCGCCTATGGCTACACCTTC	CASTRQGFAYGYTF
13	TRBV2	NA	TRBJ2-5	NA	TGTGCCAGCCCCCGGAGAGTCCAAGAGACCCAGTACTTC	CASPRRVQETQYF
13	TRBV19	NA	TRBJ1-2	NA	TGTGCCACCGATACCGGACAGACCTATGGCTACACCTTC	CATDTGQTYGYTF
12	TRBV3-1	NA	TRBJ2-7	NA	TGTGCCAGCAGCCAAGAAATGCGCGAGCAGTACTTC	CASSQEMREQYF
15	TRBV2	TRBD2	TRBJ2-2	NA	TGTGCCAGCAGTGAACGGGGGGGCACCACCGGGGAGCTGTTTTTT	CASSERGGTTGELFF
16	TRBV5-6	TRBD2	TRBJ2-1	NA	TGTGCCAGCAGCCCAACCCTAGCGGTCTCCTACAATGAGCAGTTCTTC	CASSPTLAVSYNEQFF
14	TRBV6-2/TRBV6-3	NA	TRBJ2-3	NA	TGTGCCAGCAGTTACATATCGTCTACAGATACGCAGTATTTT	CASSYISSTDTQYF
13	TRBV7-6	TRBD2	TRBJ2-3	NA	TGTGCCAGCCGGGGGGAGGTAACAGATACGCAGTATTTT	CASRGEVTDTQYF
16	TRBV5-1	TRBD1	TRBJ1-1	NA	TGCGCCAGCAGCTTGTCGGGGACAGGGCTGACCACTGAAGCTTTCTTT	CASSLSGTGLTTEAFF
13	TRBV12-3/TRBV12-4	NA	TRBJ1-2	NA	TGTGCCAGCAGCCCAGCACGAAACTATGGCTACACCTTC	CASSPARNYGYTF
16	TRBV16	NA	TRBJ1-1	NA	TGTGCCAGCAGCCAAGCTTCCCGGGCTGGTGGGACTGAAGCTTTCTTT	CASSQASRAGGTEAFF
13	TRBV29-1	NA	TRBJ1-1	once	TGCAGCGCCTTGGGTCAGGTGGACACTGAAGCTTTCTTT	CSALGQVDTEAFF
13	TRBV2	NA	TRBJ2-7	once	TGTGCCAGCAGAGCCGGGACAAGTGGCGAGCAGTACTTC	CASRAGTSGEQYF
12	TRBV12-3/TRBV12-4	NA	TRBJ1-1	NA	TGTGCCAGCAGTGTCGAGCGCACTGAAGCTTTCTTT	CASSVERTEAFF
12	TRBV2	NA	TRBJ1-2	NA	TGTGCCAGCAGTGCGTCGGAGGCGGGCTACACCTTC	CASSASEAGYTF
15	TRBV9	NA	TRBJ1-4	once	TGTGCCAGCAGCCGGGCACCCGAGACTAATGAAAAACTGTTTTTT	CASSRAPETNEKLFF
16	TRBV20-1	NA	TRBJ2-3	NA	TGCAGTGCTAGTCCCAGCCCTGGACTACTCACAGATACGCAGTATTTT	CSASPSPGLLTDTQYF
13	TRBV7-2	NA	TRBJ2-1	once	TGTGCCAGCAGCTTAGGAGAAGAGAGGGAGCAGTTCTTC	CASSLGEEREQFF
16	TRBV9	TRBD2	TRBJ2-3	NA	TGTGCCAGCAGCGTAGCTTTAGCGGGGGGAGCAGATACGCAGTATTTT	CASSVALAGGADTQYF
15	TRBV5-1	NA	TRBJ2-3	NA	TGCGCCAGCAGCTTGTCAGCGTCCCGGGGAGATACGCAGTATTTT	CASSLSASRGDTQYF
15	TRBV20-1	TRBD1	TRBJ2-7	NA	TGCAGTGCTTGGGACAGGGGGCGCGGTACCTACGAGCAGTACTTC	CSAWDRGRGTYEQYF
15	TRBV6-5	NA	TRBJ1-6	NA	TGTGCCAGCAGTTATGGGAGCTCCTATAATTCACCCCTCCACTTT	CASSYGSSYNSPLHF
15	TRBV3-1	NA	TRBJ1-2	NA	TGTGCCAGCAGCCAAGAAATGGGCCTTAACTATGGCTACACCTTC	CASSQEMGLNYGYTF
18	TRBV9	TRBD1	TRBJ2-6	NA	TGTGCCAGCAGCGTGGCACCCAGGGGGAGCTCTGGGGCCAACGTCCTGACTTTC	CASSVAPRGSSGANVLTF
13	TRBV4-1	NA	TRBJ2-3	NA	TGCGCCAGCAGCCAAGTCGGGAAGGATACGCAGTATTTT	CASSQVGKDTQYF
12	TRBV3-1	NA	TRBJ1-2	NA	TGTGCCAGCAGCCAAGTGGGGGACGGCTACACCTTC	CASSQVGDGYTF
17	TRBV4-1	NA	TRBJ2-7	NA	TGCGCCAGCAGCCAAGAATCCCCGGGCTTGGGGATCTACGAGCAGTACTTC	CASSQESPGLGIYEQYF
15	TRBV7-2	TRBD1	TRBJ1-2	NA	TGTGCCAGCAGCCCGGGACAGCCGGGGAACTATGGCTACACCTTC	CASSPGQPGNYGYTF
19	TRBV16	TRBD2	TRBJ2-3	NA	TGTGCCAGCAGCCAATCACCCAGCGGGGGCCCCCGGTACACAGATACGCAGTATTTT	CASSQSPSGGPRYTDTQYF
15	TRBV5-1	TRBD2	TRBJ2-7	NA	TGCGCCAGCAGCTTGGCCGGGACTAGTATTTCCGAGCAGTACTTC	CASSLAGTSISEQYF
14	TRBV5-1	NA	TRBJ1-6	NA	TGCGCCAGCAGTCGGGACGGGGCTGATTCACCCCTCCACTTT	CASSRDGADSPLHF
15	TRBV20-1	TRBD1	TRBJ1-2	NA	TGCAGTGCTACCGATACCAGACAGGGACCCTATGGCTACACCTTC	CSATDTRQGPYGYTF
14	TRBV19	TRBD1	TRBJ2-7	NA	TGTGCCAGTAGTGGCCGGGACAGGGGCTACGAGCAGTACTTC	CASSGRDRGYEQYF
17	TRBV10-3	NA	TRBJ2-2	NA	TGTGCCATCAGTGAGCGGCCTGGGGGGCGCGGCACCGGGGAGCTGTTTTTT	CAISERPGGRGTGELFF
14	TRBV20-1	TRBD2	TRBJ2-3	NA	TGCAGTGCTAGAGTTGGAGCGGGGGCAGATACGCAGTATTTT	CSARVGAGADTQYF
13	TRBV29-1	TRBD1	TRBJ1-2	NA	TGCAGCGTTGAACGGGACAGGGGTTTTGGCTACACCTTC	CSVERDRGFGYTF
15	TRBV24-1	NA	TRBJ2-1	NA	TGTGCCACCAGTGATTTCGGGGTCAGGGGAAATGAGCAGTTCTTC	CATSDFGVRGNEQFF
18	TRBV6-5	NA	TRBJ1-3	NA	TGTGCCAGCAGTTACTCGATCTCCGGATACAACTCTGGAAACACCATATATTTT	CASSYSISGYNSGNTIYF
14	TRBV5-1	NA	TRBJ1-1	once	TGCGCCAGCAGCTTGGCGGCCGGGGGCACTGAAGCTTTCTTT	CASSLAAGGTEAFF
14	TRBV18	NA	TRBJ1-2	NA	TGTGCCAGCTCACCCTCCGTTGGTTCTAATGGCTACACCTTC	CASSPSVGSNGYTF
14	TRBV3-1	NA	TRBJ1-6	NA	TGTGCCAGCAGCCCGCAGTCCGGGCATTCACCCCTCCACTTT	CASSPQSGHSPLHF
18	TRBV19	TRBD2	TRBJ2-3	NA	TGTGCCAGTAGCCCCCGTGGAGGACTAGCGGGGAGCACAGATACGCAGTATTTT	CASSPRGGLAGSTDTQYF
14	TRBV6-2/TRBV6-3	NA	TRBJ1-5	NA	TGTGCCACCTCGGATAGGGATAGCAATCAGCCCCAGCATTTT	CATSDRDSNQPQHF
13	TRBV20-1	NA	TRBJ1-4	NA	TGCAGTGCAACGCCTCGGGCAGATGAAAAACTGTTTTTT	CSATPRADEKLFF